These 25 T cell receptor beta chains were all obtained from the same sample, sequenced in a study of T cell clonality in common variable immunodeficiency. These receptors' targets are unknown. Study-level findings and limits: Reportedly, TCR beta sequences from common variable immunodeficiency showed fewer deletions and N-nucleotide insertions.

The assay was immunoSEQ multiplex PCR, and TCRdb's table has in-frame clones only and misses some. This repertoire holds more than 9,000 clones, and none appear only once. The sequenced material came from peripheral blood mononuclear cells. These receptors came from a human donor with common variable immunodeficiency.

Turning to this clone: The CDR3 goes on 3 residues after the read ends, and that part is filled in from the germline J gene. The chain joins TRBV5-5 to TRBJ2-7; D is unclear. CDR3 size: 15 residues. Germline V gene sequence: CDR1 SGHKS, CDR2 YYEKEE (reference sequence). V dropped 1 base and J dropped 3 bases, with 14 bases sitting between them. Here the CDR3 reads CASSLFFAEGYEQYF. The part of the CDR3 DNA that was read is TGTGCCAGCAGCTTGTTTTTCGCCGAAGGCTACGAG.

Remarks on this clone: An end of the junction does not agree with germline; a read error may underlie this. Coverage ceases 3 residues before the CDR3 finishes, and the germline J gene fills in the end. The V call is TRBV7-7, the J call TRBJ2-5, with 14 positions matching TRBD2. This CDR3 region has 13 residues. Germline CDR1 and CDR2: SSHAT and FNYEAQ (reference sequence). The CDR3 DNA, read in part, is TGTGCTAGCAGCGGGACTAGCGGGAGTACC. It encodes CASSGTSGST. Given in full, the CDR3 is CASSGTSGSTQYF. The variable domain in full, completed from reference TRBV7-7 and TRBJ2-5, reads GAGVSQSPRYKVTKRGQDVTLRCDPISSHATLYWYQQALGQGPEFLTYFNYEAQPDKSGLPSDRFSAERPEGSISTLTIQRTEQRDSAMYRCASSGTSGSTQYFGPGTRLLVL.

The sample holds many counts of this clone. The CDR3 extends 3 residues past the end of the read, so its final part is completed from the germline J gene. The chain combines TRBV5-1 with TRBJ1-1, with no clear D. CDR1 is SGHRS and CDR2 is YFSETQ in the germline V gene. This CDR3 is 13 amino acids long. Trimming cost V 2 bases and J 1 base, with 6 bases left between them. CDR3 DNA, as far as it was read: TGCGCCAGCAGCTTCGCGGCGAACACTGAA. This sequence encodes CASSFAANTE. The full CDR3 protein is CASSFAANTEAFF.

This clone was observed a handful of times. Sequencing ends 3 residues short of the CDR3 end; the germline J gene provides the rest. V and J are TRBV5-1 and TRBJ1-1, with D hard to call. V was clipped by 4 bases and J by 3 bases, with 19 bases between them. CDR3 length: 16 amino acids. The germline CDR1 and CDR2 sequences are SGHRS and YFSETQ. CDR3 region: CASSPFGGSGDTEAFF. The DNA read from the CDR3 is TGCGCCAGCAGCCCGTTCGGCGGGAGTGGGGACACTGAA.

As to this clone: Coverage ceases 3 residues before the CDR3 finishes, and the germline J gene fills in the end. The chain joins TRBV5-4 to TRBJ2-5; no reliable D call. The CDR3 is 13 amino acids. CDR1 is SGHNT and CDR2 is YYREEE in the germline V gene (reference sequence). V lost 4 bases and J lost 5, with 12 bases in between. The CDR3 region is CASSTRTYETQYF. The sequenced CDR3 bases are TGTGCCAGCAGCACCCGTACCTACGAGACC.

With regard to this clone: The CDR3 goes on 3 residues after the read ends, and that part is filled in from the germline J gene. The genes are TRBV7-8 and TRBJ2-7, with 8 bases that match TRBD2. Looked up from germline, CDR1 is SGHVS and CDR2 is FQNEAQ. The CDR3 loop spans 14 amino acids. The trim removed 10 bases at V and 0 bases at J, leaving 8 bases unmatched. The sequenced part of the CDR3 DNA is TGTGCCACCGGAGCGGGAGCCAACTCCTACGAG. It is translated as CATGAGANSYE. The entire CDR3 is CATGAGANSYEQYF.

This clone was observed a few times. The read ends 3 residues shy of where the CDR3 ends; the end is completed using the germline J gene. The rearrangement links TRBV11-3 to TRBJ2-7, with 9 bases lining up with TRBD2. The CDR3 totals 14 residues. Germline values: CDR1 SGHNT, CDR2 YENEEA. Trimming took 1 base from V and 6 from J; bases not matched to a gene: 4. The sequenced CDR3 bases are TGTGCCAGCAGCTTAGTTAGCGGGAGTAGCGAG. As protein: CASSLVSGSSE. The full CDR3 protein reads CASSLVSGSSEQYF.

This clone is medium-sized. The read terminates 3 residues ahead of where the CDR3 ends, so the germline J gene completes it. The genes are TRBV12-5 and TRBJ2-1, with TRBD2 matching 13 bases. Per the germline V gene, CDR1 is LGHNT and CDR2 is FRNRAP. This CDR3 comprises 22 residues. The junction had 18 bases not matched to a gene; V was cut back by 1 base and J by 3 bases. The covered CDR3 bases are TGTGCTAGTGGTTTGGCCCCCGGTGGGGGACTAGCGGGAAAGGTACTCTACAATGAG. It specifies CASGLAPGGGLAGKVLYNE. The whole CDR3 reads CASGLAPGGGLAGKVLYNEQFF.

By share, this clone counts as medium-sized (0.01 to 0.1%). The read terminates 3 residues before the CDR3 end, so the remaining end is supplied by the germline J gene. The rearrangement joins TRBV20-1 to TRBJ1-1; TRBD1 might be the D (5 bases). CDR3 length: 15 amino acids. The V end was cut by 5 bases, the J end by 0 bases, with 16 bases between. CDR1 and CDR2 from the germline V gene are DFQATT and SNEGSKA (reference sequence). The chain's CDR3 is CSAPDSTTMNTEAFF. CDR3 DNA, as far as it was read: TGCAGTGCTCCCGACAGTACAACAATGAACACTGAA.

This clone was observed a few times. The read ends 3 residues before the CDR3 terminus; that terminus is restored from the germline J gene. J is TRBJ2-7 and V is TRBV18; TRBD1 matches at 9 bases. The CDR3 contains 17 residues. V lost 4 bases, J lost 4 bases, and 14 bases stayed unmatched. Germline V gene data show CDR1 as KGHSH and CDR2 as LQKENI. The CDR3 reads CASSLWIQDRGGYEQYF. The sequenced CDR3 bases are TGTGCCAGCTCACTCTGGATTCAGGACAGGGGAGGGTACGAG.

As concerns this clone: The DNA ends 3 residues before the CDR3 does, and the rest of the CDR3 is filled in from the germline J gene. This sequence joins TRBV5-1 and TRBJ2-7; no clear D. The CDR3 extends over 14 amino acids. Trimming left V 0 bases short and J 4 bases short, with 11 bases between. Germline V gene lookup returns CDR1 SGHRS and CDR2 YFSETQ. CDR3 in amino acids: CASSLVGDSYEQYF. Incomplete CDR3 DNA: TGCGCCAGCAGCTTGGTGGGCGATTCGTACGAG.

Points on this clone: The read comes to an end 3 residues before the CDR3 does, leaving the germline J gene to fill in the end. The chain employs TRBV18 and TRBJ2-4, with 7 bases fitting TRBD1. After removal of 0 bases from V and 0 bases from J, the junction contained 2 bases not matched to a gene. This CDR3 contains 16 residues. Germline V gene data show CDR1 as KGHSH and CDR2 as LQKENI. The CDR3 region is CASSPPGDRAKNIQYF. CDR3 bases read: TGTGCCAGCTCACCACCGGGGGACAGAGCCAAAAACATT.

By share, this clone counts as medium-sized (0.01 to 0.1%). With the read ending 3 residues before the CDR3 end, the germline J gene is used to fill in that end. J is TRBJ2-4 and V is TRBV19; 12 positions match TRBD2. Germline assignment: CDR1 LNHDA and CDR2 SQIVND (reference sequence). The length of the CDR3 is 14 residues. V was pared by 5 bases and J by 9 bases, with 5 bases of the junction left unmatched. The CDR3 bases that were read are TGTGCCAGTAGTGCCCTAGCGGGAGGGACCATT. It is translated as CASSALAGGTI. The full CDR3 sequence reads CASSALAGGTIQYF. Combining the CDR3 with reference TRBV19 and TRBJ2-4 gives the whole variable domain DGGITQSPKYLFRKEGQNVTLSCEQNLNHDAMYWYRQDPGQGLRLIYYSQIVNDFQKGDIAEGYSVSREKKESFPLTVTSAQKNPTAFYLCASSALAGGTIQYFGAGTRLSVL.

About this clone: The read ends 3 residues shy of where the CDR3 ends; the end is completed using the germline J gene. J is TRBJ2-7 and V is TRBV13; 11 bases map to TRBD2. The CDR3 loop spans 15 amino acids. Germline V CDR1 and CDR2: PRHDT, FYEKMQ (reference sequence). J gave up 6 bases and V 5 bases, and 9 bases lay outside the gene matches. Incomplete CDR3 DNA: TGTGCCAGCAGCGGATCACTAGCGGGAGTTTTCGAG. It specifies CASSGSLAGVFE. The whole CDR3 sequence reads CASSGSLAGVFEQYF.

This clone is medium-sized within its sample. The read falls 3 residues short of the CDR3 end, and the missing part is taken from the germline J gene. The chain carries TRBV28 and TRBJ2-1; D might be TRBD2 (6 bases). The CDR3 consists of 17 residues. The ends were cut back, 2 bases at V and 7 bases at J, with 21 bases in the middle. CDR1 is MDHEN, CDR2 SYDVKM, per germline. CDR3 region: CASSLGGASALSNEQFF. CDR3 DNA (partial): TGTGCCAGCAGTTTAGGTGGGGCTAGCGCGTTGTCAAATGAG.

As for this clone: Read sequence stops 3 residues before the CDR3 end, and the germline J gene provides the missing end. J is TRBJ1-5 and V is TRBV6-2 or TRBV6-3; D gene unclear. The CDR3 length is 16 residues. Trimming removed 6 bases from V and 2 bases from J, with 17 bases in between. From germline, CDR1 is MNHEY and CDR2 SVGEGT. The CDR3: CASSNAGLGGNQPQHF. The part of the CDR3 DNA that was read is TGTGCCAGCAGCAATGCCGGACTTGGGGGCAATCAGCCC.

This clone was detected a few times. CDR3 loop: CASSPQGTDTQYF. The CDR3 bases that were read are TGTGCCAGCAGCCCCCAGGGGACAGATACG. V usage is TRBV7-3 and J usage is TRBJ2-3; D may be TRBD1 (6 bases). The CDR3 end lies 3 residues beyond the end of the read and is filled in from the germline J gene. Trimming took 5 bases from V and 3 from J, leaving 9 bases between them. Germline V gives CDR1 SGHTA, CDR2 FQGTGA. The CDR3 spans 13 residues.

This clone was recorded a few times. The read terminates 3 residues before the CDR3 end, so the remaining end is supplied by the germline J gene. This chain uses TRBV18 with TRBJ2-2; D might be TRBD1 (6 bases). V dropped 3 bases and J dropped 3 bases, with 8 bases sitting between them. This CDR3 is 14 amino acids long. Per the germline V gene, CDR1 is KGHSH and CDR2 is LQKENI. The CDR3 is CASSPYRDTGELFF. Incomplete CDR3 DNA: TGTGCCAGCTCACCCTACAGGGACACCGGGGAG.

The sequenced part of the CDR3 DNA is TGTGCCAGTACACCTCCGCATGGGCACAATGAG. Translated, it gives CASTPPHGHNE. The full CDR3 protein is CASTPPHGHNEQFF. J is TRBJ2-1 and V is TRBV19; D is undetermined. Sequencing ends 3 residues short of the CDR3 end; the germline J gene provides the rest. The CDR3 consists of 14 residues. CDR1 is LNHDA and CDR2 is SQIVND in the germline V gene (reference sequence). The V and J ends lost 7 bases and 5 bases respectively, with 15 bases between them.

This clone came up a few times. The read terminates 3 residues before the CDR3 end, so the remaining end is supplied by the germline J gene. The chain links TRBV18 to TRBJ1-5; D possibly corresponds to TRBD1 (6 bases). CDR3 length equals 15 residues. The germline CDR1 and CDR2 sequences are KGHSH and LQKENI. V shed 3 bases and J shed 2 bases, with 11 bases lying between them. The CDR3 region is CASSPRQAGNQPQHF. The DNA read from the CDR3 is TGTGCCAGCTCACCTCGACAGGCGGGCAATCAGCCC.

The part of the CDR3 DNA that was read is TGTGCCTGGAGTGTGTTAGCGGGAGACACAGATACG. Translating it yields CAWSVLAGDTDT. The entire CDR3 protein reads CAWSVLAGDTDTQYF. The rearrangement uses TRBV30 and TRBJ2-3; 9 positions match TRBD2. The read is 3 residues too short to cover the CDR3 end, so that end is filled in from the germline J gene. From germline, CDR1 is GTSNPN and CDR2 SVGIG (reference sequence). The CDR3 length is 15 residues. With V trimmed by 0 bases and J by 2 bases, 3 bases remained unmatched.

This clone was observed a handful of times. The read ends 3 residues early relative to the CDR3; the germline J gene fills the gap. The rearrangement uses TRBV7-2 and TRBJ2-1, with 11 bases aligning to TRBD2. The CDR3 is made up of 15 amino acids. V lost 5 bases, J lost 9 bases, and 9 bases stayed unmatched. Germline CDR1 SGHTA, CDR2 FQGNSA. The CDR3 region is CASSRSLAGEGEQFF. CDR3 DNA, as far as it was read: TGTGCCAGCAGCCGCTCACTAGCGGGAGAGGGTGAG. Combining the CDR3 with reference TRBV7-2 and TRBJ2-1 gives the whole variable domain GAGVSQSPSNKVTEKGKDVELRCDPISGHTALYWYRQSLGQGLEFLIYFQGNSAPDKSGLPSDRFSAERTGGSVSTLTIQRTQQEDSAVYLCASSRSLAGEGEQFFGPGTRLTVL.

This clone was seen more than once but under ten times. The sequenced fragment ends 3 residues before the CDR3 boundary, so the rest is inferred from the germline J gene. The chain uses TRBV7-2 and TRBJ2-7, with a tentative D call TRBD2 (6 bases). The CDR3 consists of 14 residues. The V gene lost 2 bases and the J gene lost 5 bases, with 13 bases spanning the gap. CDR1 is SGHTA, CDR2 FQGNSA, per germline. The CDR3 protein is CASSLSVTRDEQYF. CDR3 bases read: TGTGCCAGCAGCTTAAGTGTGACTAGGGACGAG. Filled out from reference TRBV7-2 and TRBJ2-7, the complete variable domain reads GAGVSQSPSNKVTEKGKDVELRCDPISGHTALYWYRQSLGQGLEFLIYFQGNSAPDKSGLPSDRFSAERTGGSVSTLTIQRTQQEDSAVYLCASSLSVTRDEQYFGPGTRLTVT.

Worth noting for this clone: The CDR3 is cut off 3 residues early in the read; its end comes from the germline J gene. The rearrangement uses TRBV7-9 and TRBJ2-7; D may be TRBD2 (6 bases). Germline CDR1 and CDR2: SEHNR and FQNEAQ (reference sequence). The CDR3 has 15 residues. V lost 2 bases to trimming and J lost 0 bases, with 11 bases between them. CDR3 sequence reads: CASSLLEGLSYEQYF. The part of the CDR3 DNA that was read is TGTGCCAGCAGCTTATTGGAGGGTCTCTCCTACGAG.

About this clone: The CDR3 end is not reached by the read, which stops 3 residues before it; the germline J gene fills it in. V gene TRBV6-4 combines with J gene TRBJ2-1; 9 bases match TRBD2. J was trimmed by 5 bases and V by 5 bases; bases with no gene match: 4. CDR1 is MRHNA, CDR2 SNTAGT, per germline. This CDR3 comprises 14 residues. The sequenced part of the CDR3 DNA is TGTGCCAGCAGTAAACGACTAGCGGACAATGAG. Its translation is CASSKRLADNE. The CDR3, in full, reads CASSKRLADNEQFF.